This T cell receptor (beta chain) was sequenced for a study of blood T cell repertoires in COVID-19. The wider study: The origin of the acute and convalescent COVID-19 samples was the United States, Italy and Spain.

Study processing details: Estimation of nucleated cell counts was performed using reference gene primer amplification. Assay: immunoSEQ multiplex PCR; the TCRdb copy retains only in-frame clones and omits some. That table gives V, J and clone size, and the DNA gave D and trimming. The table lists approximately 18,000 clones, 85% to 95% of them singletons. Germline-derived CDR1 and CDR2 are LNHDA and SQIVND (reference sequence). CDR3 length equals 13 residues. Trimming took 11 bases from V and 5 from J; bases not matched to a gene: 12. The specimen was peripheral blood. The V call is TRBV19, the J call TRBJ2-7; 7 nucleotides agree with TRBD2. This TCR was recovered from a human donor in a cohort sampled during active COVID-19. CDR3 coding DNA: TGTGCCTCGGAAGCTGGGGAGGGCGACGAGCAGTACTTC. It translates to CASEAGEGDEQYF.